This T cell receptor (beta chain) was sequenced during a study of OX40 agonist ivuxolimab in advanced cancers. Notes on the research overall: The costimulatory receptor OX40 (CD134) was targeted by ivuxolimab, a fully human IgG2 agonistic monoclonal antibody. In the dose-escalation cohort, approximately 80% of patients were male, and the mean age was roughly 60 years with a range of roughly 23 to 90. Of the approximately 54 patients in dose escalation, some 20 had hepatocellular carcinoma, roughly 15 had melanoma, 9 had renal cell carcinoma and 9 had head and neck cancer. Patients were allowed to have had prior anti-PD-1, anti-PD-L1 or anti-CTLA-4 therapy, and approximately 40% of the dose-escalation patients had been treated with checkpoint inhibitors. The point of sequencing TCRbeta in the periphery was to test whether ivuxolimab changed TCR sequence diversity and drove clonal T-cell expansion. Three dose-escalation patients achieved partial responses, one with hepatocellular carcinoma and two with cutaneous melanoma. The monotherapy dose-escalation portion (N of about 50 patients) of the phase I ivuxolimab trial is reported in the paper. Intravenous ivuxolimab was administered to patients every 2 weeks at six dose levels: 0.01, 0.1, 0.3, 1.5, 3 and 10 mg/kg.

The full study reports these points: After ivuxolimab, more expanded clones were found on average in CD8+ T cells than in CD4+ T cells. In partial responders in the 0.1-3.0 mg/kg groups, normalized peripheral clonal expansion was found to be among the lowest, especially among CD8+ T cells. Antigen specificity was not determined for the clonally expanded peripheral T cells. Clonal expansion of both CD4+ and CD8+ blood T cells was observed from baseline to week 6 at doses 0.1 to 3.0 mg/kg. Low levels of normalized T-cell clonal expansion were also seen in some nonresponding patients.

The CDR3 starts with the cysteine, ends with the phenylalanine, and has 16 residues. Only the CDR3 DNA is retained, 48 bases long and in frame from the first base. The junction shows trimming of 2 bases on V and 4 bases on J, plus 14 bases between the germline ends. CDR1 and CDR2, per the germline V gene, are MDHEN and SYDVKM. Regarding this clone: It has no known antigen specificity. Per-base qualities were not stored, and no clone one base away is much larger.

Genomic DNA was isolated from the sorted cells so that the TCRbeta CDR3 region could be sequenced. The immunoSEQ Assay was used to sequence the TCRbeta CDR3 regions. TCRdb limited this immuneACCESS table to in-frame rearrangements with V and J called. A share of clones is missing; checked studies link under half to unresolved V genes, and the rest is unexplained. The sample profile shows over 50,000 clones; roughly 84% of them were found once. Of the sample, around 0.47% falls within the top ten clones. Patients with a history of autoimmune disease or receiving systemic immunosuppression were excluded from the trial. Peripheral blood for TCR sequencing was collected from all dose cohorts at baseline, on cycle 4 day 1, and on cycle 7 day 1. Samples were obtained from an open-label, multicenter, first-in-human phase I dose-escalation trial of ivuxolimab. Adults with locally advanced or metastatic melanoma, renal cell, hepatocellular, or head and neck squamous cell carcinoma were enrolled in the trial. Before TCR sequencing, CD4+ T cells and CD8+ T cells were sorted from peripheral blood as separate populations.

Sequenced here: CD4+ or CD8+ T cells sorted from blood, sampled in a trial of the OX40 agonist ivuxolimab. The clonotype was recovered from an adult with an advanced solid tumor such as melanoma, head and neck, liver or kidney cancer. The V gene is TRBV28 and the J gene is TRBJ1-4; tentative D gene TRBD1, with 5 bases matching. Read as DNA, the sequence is TGTGCCAGCAGTTTAGTGGGTGGGGCAGGTAATGAAAAACTGTTTTTT. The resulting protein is CASSLVGGAGNEKLFF.